One sample yielded the 29 T cell receptor beta chains listed below, sequenced in a study of human T cells and chemical hapten exposure. Time point in this sample: pre-sensitization, week 0. Treatment here: therapeutic diphenylcyclopropenone sensitization with weekly scalp DPC. TCRdb independently ran MiXCR on the RACE reads; one entry per CDR3 protein. The sample includes roughly 260,000 distinct CDR3 sequences, about 8.1% of them seen just once. The sequenced sample was whole blood, obtained in connection with sensitization to the hapten diphenylcyclopropenone (DPC). The receptors here all came from a woman aged 40 to 49 with alopecia areata. Some clones in this sample may be carry-over from other donors' samples.

The V call is TRBV21-1, the J call TRBJ2-1; the D call of TRBD2 is as the table states it, not checked on the DNA. TRBV21-1 is designated a pseudogene. There are 16 residues in the CDR3. CDR3 in amino acids: CASSHSGSNVIHEQFF. The CDR3 coding sequence is TGTGCCAGCAGCCATAGCGGGAGCAATGTTATCCATGAGCAGTTCTTC.

This clonotype appeared once. The CDR3 coding sequence is TGTGCCAGCAGCCCCCCCTGGGCGGGCTCCTACGAGCAGTACTTC. Protein sequence: CASSPPWAGSYEQYF. This chain uses TRBV7-2 with TRBJ2-7; tentative D call: TRBD2 (5 bases). Germline values: CDR1 SGHTA, CDR2 FQGNSA. The CDR3 length is 15 residues. The ends were cut back, 5 bases at V and 0 bases at J, with 14 bases in the middle.

In this sample, this clonotype turned up a few times. The chain links TRBV24-1 to TRBJ2-1, with D tentatively TRBD2 (6 bases). V lost 10 bases to trimming and J lost 4 bases, with 13 bases between them. From germline, CDR1 is KGHDR and CDR2 SFDVKD. The CDR3 is 13 residues long. Written as DNA, the CDR3 is TGTGCCACTGGGACTTATACGTACAATGAGCAGTTCTTC. As protein: CATGTYTYNEQFF.

This clonotype was observed at least ten times. The J gene is TRBJ1-5, the V gene TRBV4-1, with D uncertain. The V gene's germline CDR1 is MGHRA and CDR2 YSYEKL. The CDR3 consists of 13 residues. Trimming pared 0 bases from V and 11 bases from J, leaving 11 bases between. The CDR3 region has the DNA TGCGCCAGCAGCCAAGACCCGCGAGGTACCCAGCATTTT. Translating gives CASSQDPRGTQHF.

Many counts were recorded for this clonotype. This chain links TRBV20-1 with TRBJ2-1; 8 nucleotides match TRBD2. The CDR3 is 14 residues long. After removal of 1 base from V and 7 bases from J, the junction contained 6 bases not matched to a gene. The germline CDR1 and CDR2 sequences are DFQATT and SNEGSKA (reference sequence). The CDR3 is CSARVAGSGNEQFF. The CDR3 DNA follows: TGCAGTGCTAGAGTAGCGGGAAGCGGAAATGAGCAGTTCTTC.

The chain joins TRBV6-2 or TRBV6-3 to TRBJ2-3, with 11 bases identical to TRBD2. The CDR3 is made up of 16 amino acids. CDR1 and CDR2 from the germline V gene are MNHEY and SVGEGT. J was trimmed by 4 bases and V by 2 bases; bases with no gene match: 5. The CDR3 DNA reads as TGTGCCAGCAGTTACGGACTAGCGGGTGCCGCAGATACGCAGTATTTT. It specifies CASSYGLAGAADTQYF.

V is TRBV10-3 and J is TRBJ1-5; D gene unclear. CDR1 and CDR2 (germline): ENHRY, SYGVKD. The CDR3 runs 14 residues. V lost 1 base to trimming and J lost 0 bases, with 4 bases between them. The CDR3 DNA reads TGTGCCATCAGTGAGTTAGATAGCAATCAGCCCCAGCATTTT. The encoded protein is CAISELDSNQPQHF.

The rearrangement uses TRBV6-2 or TRBV6-3 and TRBJ1-1; 7 bases line up with TRBD1. V trimming: 5 bases; J trimming: 7 bases; junction bases outside the gene matches: 13. Germline values: CDR1 MNHEY, CDR2 SVGEGT. CDR3 length equals 15 residues. The CDR3: CASSAQTGKVGEAFF. The CDR3 region has the DNA TGTGCCAGCAGTGCCCAGACAGGGAAGGTGGGTGAAGCTTTCTTT.

The genes are TRBV29-1 and TRBJ2-3; possible D gene TRBD2, 6 bases. This CDR3 contains 18 residues. V lost 2 bases to trimming and J lost 4 bases, with 25 bases between them. Germline-derived CDR1 and CDR2 are SQVTM and ANQGSEA. The CDR3 DNA reads TGCAGCGTTGAACTGCGGCCGGCGGCGGGAAGAGCCCCAGATACGCAGTATTTT. Translation gives CSVELRPAAGRAPDTQYF.

The rearrangement links TRBV20-1 to TRBJ2-6, with TRBD1 matching 8 bases. V lost 5 bases and J lost 4; bases outside the gene matches: 4. The germline V gene has CDR1 DFQATT and CDR2 SNEGSKA (reference sequence). The CDR3 runs 14 residues. CDR3 loop: CSALRGLGANVLTF. CDR3 DNA: TGCAGTGCTCTCAGGGGGCTGGGGGCCAACGTCCTGACTTTC.

On this clonotype itself: A much more abundant neighbour one base away suggests this may be a read error. This sequence joins TRBV7-2 and TRBJ1-5; D is ambiguous. V lost 2 bases and J 2 bases, leaving 4 bases between the germline ends. CDR1 is SGHTA, CDR2 FQGNSA, per germline. The CDR3 is 13 residues long. The CDR3 DNA reads TGTGCCAGCAGCTTACAGCGCAATCAGCCCCAGCATTTT. This codes for CASSLQRNQPQHF. Full variable domain (outside the CDR3, taken from reference TRBV7-2 and TRBJ1-5): GAGVSQSPSNKVTEKGKDVELRCDPISGHTALYWYRQSLGQGLEFLIYFQGNSAPDKSGLPSDRFSAERTGGSVSTLTIQRTQQEDSAVYLCASSLQRNQPQHFGDGTRLSIL.

The CDR3 DNA sequence: TGTGCCAGCAGCCGAGGCGCGGAGACCCGGAGCACAGATACGCAGTATTTT. It is translated as CASSRGAETRSTDTQYF. The rearrangement uses TRBV7-2 and TRBJ2-3, with D hard to call. V was clipped by 5 bases and J by 0 bases, with 18 bases between them. The CDR3 spans 17 residues. Germline loops: CDR1 SGHTA, CDR2 FQGNSA. The full variable domain, its missing parts supplied by reference TRBV7-2 and TRBJ2-3, is GAGVSQSPSNKVTEKGKDVELRCDPISGHTALYWYRQSLGQGLEFLIYFQGNSAPDKSGLPSDRFSAERTGGSVSTLTIQRTQQEDSAVYLCASSRGAETRSTDTQYFGPGTRLTVL.

At least ten counts were recorded for this clonotype. This chain links TRBV27 with TRBJ2-1; 8 bases line up with TRBD2. The germline gives CDR1 MNHEY, CDR2 SMNVEV (reference sequence). V dropped 7 bases and J dropped 12; count of bases not matched to a gene: 5. There are 11 residues in the CDR3. The CDR3 DNA reads TGTGCCAGCAACGTAGGGACTAGGCAGTTCTTC. Protein: CASNVGTRQFF.

This clonotype was found a few times. This chain uses TRBV28 with TRBJ1-5, with a weak D call TRBD1 (6 bases). Germline V gene sequence: CDR1 MDHEN, CDR2 SYDVKM. The CDR3 length is 15 residues. Deletions cut 6 bases from V and 0 bases from J, with 12 bases between. The CDR3 DNA reads TGTGCCAGCAGGACACAGGGTTATAGCAATCAGCCCCAGCATTTT. This sequence encodes CASRTQGYSNQPQHF. Together with reference TRBV28 and TRBJ1-5, the CDR3 gives the full variable domain: DVKVTQSSRYLVKRTGEKVFLECVQDMDHENMFWYRQDPGLGLRLIYFSYDVKMKEKGDIPEGYSVSREKKERFSLILESASTNQTSMYLCASRTQGYSNQPQHFGDGTRLSIL.

V is TRBV24-1 and J is TRBJ1-5; D is unclear. CDR1 is KGHDR, CDR2 SFDVKD, per germline. This CDR3 spans 14 amino acids. V lost 4 bases and J 4 bases, leaving 10 bases between the germline ends. CDR3 in amino acids: CATSEGGQNQPQHF. In nucleotides, the CDR3 is TGTGCCACCAGTGAGGGAGGGCAAAATCAGCCCCAGCATTTT.

This clonotype showed up just a few times. V gene TRBV20-1 combines with J gene TRBJ2-3; D is possibly TRBD2 (6 bases). The CDR3 spans 15 residues. V was clipped by 3 bases and J by 0 bases, with 13 bases between them. Per germline, CDR1 DFQATT and CDR2 SNEGSKA (reference sequence). The CDR3, as DNA: TGCAGTGCTAGTTTCAGGCTAGCGAGCACAGATACGCAGTATTTT. The encoded protein is CSASFRLASTDTQYF.

The V call is TRBV9, the J call TRBJ2-6; weak D call: TRBD1 (6 bases). V was trimmed by 0 bases and J by 4 bases, leaving 11 bases between them. The CDR3 sequence is 16 residues long. The germline CDR1 and CDR2 sequences are SGDLS and YYNGEE. CDR3 nucleotides: TGTGCCAGCAGCGTAGCAGGGGCGCTAGGGGCCAACGTCCTGACTTTC. Translated, it gives CASSVAGALGANVLTF.

The chain recombines TRBV5-1 with TRBJ2-5, with D hard to call. The CDR3 length is 12 residues. Deletions cut 2 bases from V and 5 bases from J, with 7 bases between. Germline values: CDR1 SGHRS, CDR2 YFSETQ. The chain's CDR3 is CASSFPAETQYF. Here the CDR3 DNA reads TGCGCCAGCAGCTTCCCTGCGGAGACCCAGTACTTC.

This clonotype was seen many times. The chain uses TRBV27 and TRBJ2-2; TRBD1 matches 7 bases. In germline, CDR1 is MNHEY, CDR2 SMNVEV (reference sequence). With V trimmed by 2 bases and J by 6 bases, 0 bases remained unmatched. The CDR3 is 13 amino acids. The CDR3 region is CASSLTGAGELFF. DNA for the CDR3: TGTGCCAGCAGTTTAACAGGGGCCGGGGAGCTGTTTTTT.

This chain joins TRBV6-2 or TRBV6-3 and TRBJ2-1; TRBD1 matches at 11 bases. J was trimmed by 6 bases and V by 0 bases; bases with no gene match: 10. The CDR3 contains 18 residues. In germline, CDR1 is MNHEY, CDR2 SVGEGT. CDR3 coding DNA: TGTGCCAGCAGTTACTCGATTCTGGAGGACAGGGGGCGCAATGAGCAGTTCTTC. Protein product: CASSYSILEDRGRNEQFF.

This clonotype appeared a few times. V and J are TRBV2 and TRBJ2-1, with D maybe TRBD2 (6 bases). CDR3 size: 11 residues. The V end was cut by 6 bases, the J end by 14 bases, with 14 bases between. The V gene's germline CDR1 is SNHLY and CDR2 FYNNEI. CDR3 sequence: CASRGDWAKFF. The DNA of the CDR3 is TGTGCCAGCAGGGGGGACTGGGCAAAGTTCTTC.

J is TRBJ2-5 and V is TRBV5-1; TRBD1 might be the D (6 bases). The CDR3 runs 14 residues. Germline CDR1 SGHRS, CDR2 YFSETQ. V was trimmed by 0 bases and J by 3 bases, leaving 9 bases between them. CDR3 amino acids: CASSLDRVEETQYF. The CDR3 DNA is TGCGCCAGCAGCTTGGACAGGGTTGAAGAGACCCAGTACTTC.

This chain uses TRBV27 with TRBJ2-1; D perhaps matches TRBD2 (6 bases). CDR3 length equals 13 residues. Germline CDR1 and CDR2: MNHEY and SMNVEV (reference sequence). Trimming left V 2 bases short and J 7 bases short, with 9 bases between. The CDR3 DNA sequence: TGTGCCAGCAGTTTAATTCGGGGGAATGAGCAGTTCTTC. Translation: CASSLIRGNEQFF.

The table lists this clonotype with many counts. The V and J genes are TRBV4-2 and TRBJ1-2; 7 nucleotides line up with TRBD1. The CDR3 is 13 amino acids. The V and J ends lost 4 bases and 3 bases, in that order; junction bases with no gene match: 2. CDR1 and CDR2 (germline): LGHNA, YNFKEQ. The CDR3 bases are TGTGCCAGCAGCCGCGACAGGGACTATGGCTACACCTTC. This gives the protein CASSRDRDYGYTF.

This clonotype was observed a handful of times. This chain links TRBV5-4 with TRBJ2-3, with 9 nucleotides matching TRBD2. V shed 8 bases, J shed 3 bases, and the junction held 16 bases outside the gene matches. From germline, CDR1 is SGHNT and CDR2 YYREEE (reference sequence). The CDR3 contains 17 residues. Here the CDR3 reads CASQLGGSGRRTDTQYF. The CDR3 nucleotides are TGTGCCAGTCAGCTTGGTGGTAGCGGGAGAAGGACAGATACGCAGTATTTT.

This clonotype was recorded many times. The chain combines TRBV18 with TRBJ2-3; 14 nucleotides line up with TRBD2. The CDR3 is 17 amino acids. V lost 5 bases to trimming and J lost 6 bases; unmatched junction nucleotides: 10. Germline V gene sequence: CDR1 KGHSH, CDR2 LQKENI. CDR3 region: CASSSETSGRALDTQYF. The DNA for the CDR3 is TGTGCCAGCTCATCCGAGACTAGCGGGAGGGCCTTGGATACGCAGTATTTT.

This chain connects TRBV6-5 to TRBJ1-1; D remains ambiguous. CDR3 length: 12 amino acids. V gave up 4 bases and J gave up 7 bases, with 10 bases separating them. CDR1 and CDR2 from the germline V gene are MNHEY and SVGAGI. The CDR3 loop reads CASSSTLFEAFF. CDR3 nucleotides: TGTGCCAGCAGTTCGACACTGTTTGAAGCTTTCTTT.

This clonotype appeared a few times. The rearrangement links TRBV11-2 to TRBJ1-6; maybe TRBD1 (5 bases). Germline CDR1 SGHAT, CDR2 FQNNGV. Between the trimmed V and J ends, which lost 4 bases and 0 bases, there was a span of 10 bases. CDR3 length: 16 amino acids. As DNA, the CDR3 is TGTGCCAGCAGCTCCCGACAGAGCTCCTATAATTCACCCCTCCACTTT. Translation: CASSSRQSSYNSPLHF.

This clonotype was recorded many times. This chain uses TRBV19 with TRBJ1-2; D perhaps matches TRBD1 (6 bases). This CDR3 has 15 amino acids. Germline assignment: CDR1 LNHDA and CDR2 SQIVND (reference sequence). Deletions cut 5 bases from V and 0 bases from J, with 13 bases between. The CDR3 nucleotides read TGTGCCAGTAGTCTGAAGACAGGACCTAACTATGGCTACACCTTC. Its translation: CASSLKTGPNYGYTF. Variable domain in full (rest from reference TRBV19 and TRBJ1-2): DGGITQSPKYLFRKEGQNVTLSCEQNLNHDAMYWYRQDPGQGLRLIYYSQIVNDFQKGDIAEGYSVSREKKESFPLTVTSAQKNPTAFYLCASSLKTGPNYGYTFGSGTRLTVV.